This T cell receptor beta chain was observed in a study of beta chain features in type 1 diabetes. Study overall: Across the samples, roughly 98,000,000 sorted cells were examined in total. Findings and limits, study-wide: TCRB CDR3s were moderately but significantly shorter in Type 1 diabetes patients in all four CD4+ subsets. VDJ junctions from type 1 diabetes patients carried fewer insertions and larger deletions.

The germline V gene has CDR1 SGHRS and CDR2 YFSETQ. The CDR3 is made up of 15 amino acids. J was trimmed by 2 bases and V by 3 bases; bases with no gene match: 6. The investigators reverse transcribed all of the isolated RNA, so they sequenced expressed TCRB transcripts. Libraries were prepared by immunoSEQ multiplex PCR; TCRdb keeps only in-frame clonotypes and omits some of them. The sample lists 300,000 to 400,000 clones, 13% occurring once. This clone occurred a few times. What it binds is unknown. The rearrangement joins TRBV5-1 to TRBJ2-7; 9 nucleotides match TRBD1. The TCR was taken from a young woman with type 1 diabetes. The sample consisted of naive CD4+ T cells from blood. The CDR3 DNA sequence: TGCGCCAGCAGCTCCCGGGACAGGGAAACCTACGAGCAGTACTTC. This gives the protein CASSSRDRETYEQYF.